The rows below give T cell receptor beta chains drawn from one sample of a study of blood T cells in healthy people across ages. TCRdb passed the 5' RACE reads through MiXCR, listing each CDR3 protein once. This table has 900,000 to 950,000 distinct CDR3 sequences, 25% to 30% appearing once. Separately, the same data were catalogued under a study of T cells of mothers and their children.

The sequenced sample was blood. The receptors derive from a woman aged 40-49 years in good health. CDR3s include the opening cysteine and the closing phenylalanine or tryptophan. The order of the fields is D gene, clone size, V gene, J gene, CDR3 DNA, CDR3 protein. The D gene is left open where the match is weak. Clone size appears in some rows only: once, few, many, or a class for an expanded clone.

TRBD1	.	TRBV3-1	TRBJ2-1	TGTGCCAGCAGCCTCTCACTGAGGACAGGAGCCTACGAGCAGTTCTTC	CASSLSLRTGAYEQFF
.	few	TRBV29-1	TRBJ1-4	TGCAGTGTTGCCGTGGGGACAACTAATGAAAAACTGTTTTTT	CSVAVGTTNEKLFF
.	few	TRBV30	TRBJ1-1	TGTGCCTGGAGTGTACTAGTCGGGAACACTGAAGCTTTCTTT	CAWSVLVGNTEAFF
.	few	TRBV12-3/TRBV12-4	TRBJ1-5	TGTGCCAGCAGTCCGGGACTCAATCAGCCCCAGCATTTT	CASSPGLNQPQHF
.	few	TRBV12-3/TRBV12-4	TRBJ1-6	TGTGCCAGCAGTCCCCCGGGACGGAATTCACCCCTCCACTTT	CASSPPGRNSPLHF
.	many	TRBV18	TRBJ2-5	TGTGCCAGCTCACCACCTCATTATGGAGGGGAGCAGTACTTC	CASSPPHYGGEQYF
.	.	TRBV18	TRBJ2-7	TGTGCCAGCTCACGGTCCCTCTCCTACGAGCAGTACTTC	CASSRSLSYEQYF
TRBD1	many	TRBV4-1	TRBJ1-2	TGCGCCAGCAGCCAAGCCTCGGGACAGGACTATGGCTACACCTTC	CASSQASGQDYGYTF
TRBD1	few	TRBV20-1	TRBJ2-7	TGCAGTGCTAGAGAGACAGGGACCCTTTCCTACGAGCAGTACTTC	CSARETGTLSYEQYF
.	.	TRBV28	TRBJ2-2	TGTGCCAGCGGAACACAGGGTTCCGGGGAGCTGTTTTTT	CASGTQGSGELFF
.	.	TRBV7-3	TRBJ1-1	TGTGCCAGCAGCTTTTCGGGTAGGGGGGACACTGAAGCTTTCTTT	CASSFSGRGDTEAFF
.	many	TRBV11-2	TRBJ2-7	TGTGCCAGCAGCCCAATTAGGGGTTCCTACGAGCAGTACTTC	CASSPIRGSYEQYF
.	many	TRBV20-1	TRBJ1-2	TGCAGTGCTAGGACCGGGAACAACTATGGCTACACCTTC	CSARTGNNYGYTF
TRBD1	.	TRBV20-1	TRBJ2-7	TGCAGTGCTAGAGAGGCAGGGGGCTCGGTCGAGCAGTACTTC	CSAREAGGSVEQYF
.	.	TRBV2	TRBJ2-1	TGTGCCAGCAGTTGGCTAAATGAGCAGTTCTTC	CASSWLNEQFF
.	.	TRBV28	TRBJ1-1	TGTGCCAGCAGTTTAAGCCCGACGGTGAACACTGAAGCTTTCTTT	CASSLSPTVNTEAFF
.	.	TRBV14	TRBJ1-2	TGTGCCAGCAGCCAACGGGGAAGGGTTGGCTACACCTTC	CASSQRGRVGYTF
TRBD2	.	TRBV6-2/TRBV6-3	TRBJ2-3	TGTGCCAGCAGTTCCATAGCGGGGGAGCTCGCAGATACGCAGTATTTT	CASSSIAGELADTQYF
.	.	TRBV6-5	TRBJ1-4	TGTGCCAGCAGACGGACGGTTAATGAAAAACTGTTTTTT	CASRRTVNEKLFF
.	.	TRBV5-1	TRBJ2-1	TGCGCCAGCAGCTTGGGGAGGCCAAGGTACAATGAGCAGTTCTTC	CASSLGRPRYNEQFF
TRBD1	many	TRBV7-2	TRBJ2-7	TGTGCCAGCAGCTCCGACAGGGTTGCAACCTACGAGCAGTACTTC	CASSSDRVATYEQYF
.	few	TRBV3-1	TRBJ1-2	TGTGCCAGCAGCCAAGGGGGGGATACTGGCTACACCTTC	CASSQGGDTGYTF
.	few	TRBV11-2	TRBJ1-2	TGTGCCAGCAGCTCCGCAGGGAGTTGGGTTGGCTACACCTTC	CASSSAGSWVGYTF
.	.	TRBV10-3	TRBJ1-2	TGTGCCATCAGGGGGGTCCAGGGGACTTACTTTAACTATGGCTACACCTTC	CAIRGVQGTYFNYGYTF
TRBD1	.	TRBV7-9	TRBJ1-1	TGTGCCACCGGAAATCCACAGGGGGTGTTATATGGAGCTTTCTTT	CATGNPQGVLYGAFF
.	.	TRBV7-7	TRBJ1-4	TGTGCTAGCAGACCGGGGTTGTCGTCCGGAGAAAAACTGTTTTTT	CASRPGLSSGEKLFF
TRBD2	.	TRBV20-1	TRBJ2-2	TGCAGTGCTAGACGGGGGGGCCGCAACACCGGGGAGCCGTTTTTT	CSARRGGRNTGEPFF
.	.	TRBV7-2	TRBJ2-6	TGTGCCAGCAGCTTAGCAAGGGGCGTTGGGGCCAACGTCCTGACTTTC	CASSLARGVGANVLTF
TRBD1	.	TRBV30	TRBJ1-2	TGTGCCTGGACCCTAGGGACAGCGTATGGCTACACCTTC	CAWTLGTAYGYTF
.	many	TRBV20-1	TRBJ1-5	TGCAGTGCGTCGGGGGTTGGGTATCAGCCCCAGCATTTT	CSASGVGYQPQHF
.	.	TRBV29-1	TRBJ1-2	TGCAGCGTTGACCCGGGGGGAGGCCCTAGTGGCTACACCTTC	CSVDPGGGPSGYTF
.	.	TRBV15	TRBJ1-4	TGTGCCACCTCAAAACAGGGAGTAGCAACTAATGAAAAACTGTTTTTT	CATSKQGVATNEKLFF
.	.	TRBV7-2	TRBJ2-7	TGTGCCAGCAGCCCGGAATTGTGGCTATCCTACGAGCAGTACTTC	CASSPELWLSYEQYF
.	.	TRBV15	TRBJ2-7	TGTGCCACCAGTGCGGGGGACATCGTCGGCGAGCAGTACTTC	CATSAGDIVGEQYF